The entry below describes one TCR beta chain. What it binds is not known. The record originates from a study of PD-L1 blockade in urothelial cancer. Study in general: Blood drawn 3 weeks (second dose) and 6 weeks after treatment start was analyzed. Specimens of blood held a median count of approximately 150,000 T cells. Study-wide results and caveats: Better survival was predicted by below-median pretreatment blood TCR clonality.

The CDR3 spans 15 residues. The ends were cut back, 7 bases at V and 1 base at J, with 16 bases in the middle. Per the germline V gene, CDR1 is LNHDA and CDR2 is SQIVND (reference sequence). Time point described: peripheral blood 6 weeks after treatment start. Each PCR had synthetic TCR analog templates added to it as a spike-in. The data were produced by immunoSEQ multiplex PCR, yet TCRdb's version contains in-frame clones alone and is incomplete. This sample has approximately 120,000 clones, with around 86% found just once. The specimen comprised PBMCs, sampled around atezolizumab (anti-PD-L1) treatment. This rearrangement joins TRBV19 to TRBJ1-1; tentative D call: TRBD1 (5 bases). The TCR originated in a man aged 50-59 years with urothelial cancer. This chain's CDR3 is CASIPYTGGNTEAFF. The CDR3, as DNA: TGTGCCAGTATACCCTACACGGGGGGGAACACTGAAGCTTTCTTT. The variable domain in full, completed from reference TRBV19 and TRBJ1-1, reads DGGITQSPKYLFRKEGQNVTLSCEQNLNHDAMYWYRQDPGQGLRLIYYSQIVNDFQKGDIAEGYSVSREKKESFPLTVTSAQKNPTAFYLCASIPYTGGNTEAFFGQGTRLTVV.